The text below deals with one TCR beta chain. The data are from a study of blood T cell repertoires in COVID-19. About the research overall: Researchers got acute and convalescent COVID-19 samples from the United States, Italy and Spain. In each case, the material was cDNA or gDNA derived from T cells, B-cell-depleted T cells, or PBMCs.

Original processing methods: Reference gene primer amplification gave nucleated cell count estimates. Data came from immunoSEQ multiplex PCR; TCRdb stores just in-frame clones and leaves some out. V and J calls and clone size are given by that table; D and trimming were obtained from the DNA. Of over 150,000 clones listed, roughly 88% are singletons. Germline CDR1 SGHRS, CDR2 YFSETQ. The V gene end was trimmed by 2 bases and the J gene end by 1 base; junction bases not matched to a gene: 5. This CDR3 is built from 15 residues. The source is a woman aged 55-70 years with acute or convalescent COVID-19. Sequencing was done on a sample of peripheral blood. This chain joins TRBV5-1 and TRBJ1-1, with 7 bases lining up with TRBD1. The CDR3 DNA reads as TGCGCCAGCAGCTTAAAGACAGGGCAGAACACTGAAGCTTTCTTT. Translation: CASSLKTGQNTEAFF.